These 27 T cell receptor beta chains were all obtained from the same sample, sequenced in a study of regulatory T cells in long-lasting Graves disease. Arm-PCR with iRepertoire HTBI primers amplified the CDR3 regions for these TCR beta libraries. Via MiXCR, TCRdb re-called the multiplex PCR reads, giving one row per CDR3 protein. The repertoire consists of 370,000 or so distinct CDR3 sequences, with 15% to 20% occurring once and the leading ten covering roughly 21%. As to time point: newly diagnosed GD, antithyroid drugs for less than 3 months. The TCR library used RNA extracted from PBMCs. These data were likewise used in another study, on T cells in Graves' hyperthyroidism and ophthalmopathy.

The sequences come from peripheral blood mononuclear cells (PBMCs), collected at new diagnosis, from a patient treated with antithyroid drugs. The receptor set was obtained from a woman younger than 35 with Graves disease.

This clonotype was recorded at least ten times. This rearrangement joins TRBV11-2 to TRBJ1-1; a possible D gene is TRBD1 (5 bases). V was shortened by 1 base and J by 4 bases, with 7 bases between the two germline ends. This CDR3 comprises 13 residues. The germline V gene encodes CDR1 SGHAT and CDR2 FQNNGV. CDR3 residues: CASSLGGATEAFF. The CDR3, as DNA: TGTGCCAGCAGCTTAGGAGGGGCCACTGAAGCTTTCTTT.

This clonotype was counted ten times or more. For the CDR3, the DNA is TGTGCCAGCAGTTACTCAGGACAGGGGGGTTCACCCCTCCACTTT. Translated, it gives CASSYSGQGGSPLHF. This sequence joins TRBV6-5 and TRBJ1-6, with 10 nucleotides matching TRBD1. The CDR3 extends over 15 amino acids. With V trimmed by 0 bases and J by 9 bases, 2 bases remained unmatched. CDR1 is MNHEY, CDR2 SVGAGI, per germline.

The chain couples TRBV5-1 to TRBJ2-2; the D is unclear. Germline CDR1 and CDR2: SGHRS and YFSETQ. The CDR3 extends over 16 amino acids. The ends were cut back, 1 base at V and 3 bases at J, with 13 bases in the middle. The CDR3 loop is CASSLRATPDTGELFF. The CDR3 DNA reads TGCGCCAGCAGCTTGAGGGCAACACCAGACACCGGGGAGCTGTTTTTT.

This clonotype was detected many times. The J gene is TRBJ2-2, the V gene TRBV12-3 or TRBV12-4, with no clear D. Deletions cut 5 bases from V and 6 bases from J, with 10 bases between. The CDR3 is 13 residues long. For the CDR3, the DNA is TGTGCCAGCAGTGACCGGGTTGCCGGGGAGCTGTTTTTT. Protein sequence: CASSDRVAGELFF.

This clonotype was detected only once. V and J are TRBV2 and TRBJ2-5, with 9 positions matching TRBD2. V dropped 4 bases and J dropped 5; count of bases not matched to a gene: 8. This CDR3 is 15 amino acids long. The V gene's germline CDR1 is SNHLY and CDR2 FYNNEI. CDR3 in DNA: TGTGCCAGCAGTGTGGGGCGGGGGGGCTCGGAGACCCAGTACTTC. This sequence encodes CASSVGRGGSETQYF.

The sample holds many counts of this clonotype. The CDR3 spells CASMMANTEAFF. The CDR3 DNA reads as TGTGCCAGCATGATGGCTAACACTGAAGCTTTCTTT. The chain uses TRBV28 and TRBJ1-1, with unresolved D. Per the germline V gene, CDR1 is MDHEN and CDR2 is SYDVKM. The V end was cut by 7 bases, the J end by 2 bases, with 8 bases between. The CDR3 sequence is 12 residues long.

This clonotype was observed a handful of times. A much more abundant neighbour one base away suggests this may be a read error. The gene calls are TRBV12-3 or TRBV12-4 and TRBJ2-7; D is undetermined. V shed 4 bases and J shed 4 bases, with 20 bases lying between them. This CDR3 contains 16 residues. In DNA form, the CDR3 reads TGTGCCAGCAGTTACAGACGGTCACGGGTAGATTACGAGCAGTACTTC. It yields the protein CASSYRRSRVDYEQYF.

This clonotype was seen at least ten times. The CDR3 bases are TGTGCCAGCAGCTCTAGCGGGGGGGGGCTCTACAATGAGCAGTTCTTC. Translated, it gives CASSSSGGGLYNEQFF. The chain combines TRBV11-2 with TRBJ2-1; 12 bases are a match to TRBD2. Per the germline V gene, CDR1 is SGHAT and CDR2 is FQNNGV. Germline trimming cut 4 bases from V and 3 bases from J; bases unmatched to any gene: 4. The CDR3 is 16 residues long.

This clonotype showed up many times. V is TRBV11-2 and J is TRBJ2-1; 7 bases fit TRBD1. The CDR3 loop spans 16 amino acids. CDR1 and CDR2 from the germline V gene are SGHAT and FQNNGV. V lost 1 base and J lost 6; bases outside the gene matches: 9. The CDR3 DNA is TGTGCCAGCAGCTTAGTACCCCAGGGGGATGGCAATGAGCAGTTCTTC. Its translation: CASSLVPQGDGNEQFF.

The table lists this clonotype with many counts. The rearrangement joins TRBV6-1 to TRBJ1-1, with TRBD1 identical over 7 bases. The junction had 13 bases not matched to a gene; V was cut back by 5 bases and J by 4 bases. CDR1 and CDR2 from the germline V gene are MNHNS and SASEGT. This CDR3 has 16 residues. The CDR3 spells CASSNRQGKRGTEAFF. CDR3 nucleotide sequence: TGTGCCAGCAGTAACCGACAGGGCAAAAGGGGCACTGAAGCTTTCTTT.

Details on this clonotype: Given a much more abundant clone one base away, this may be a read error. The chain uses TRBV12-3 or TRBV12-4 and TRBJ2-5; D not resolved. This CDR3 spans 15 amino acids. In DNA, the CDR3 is TGTGCCAGCAGTTTAAGAGTAGGAACCCAAGAGTCCCAGTACTTC. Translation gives CASSLRVGTQESQYF.

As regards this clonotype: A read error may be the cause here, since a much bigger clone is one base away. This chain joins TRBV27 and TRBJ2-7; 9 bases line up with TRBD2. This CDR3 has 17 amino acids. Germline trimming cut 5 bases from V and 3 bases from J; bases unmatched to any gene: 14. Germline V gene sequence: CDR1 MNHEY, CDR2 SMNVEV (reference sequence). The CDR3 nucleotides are TGTGCCAGCAGTGATTCTAGGGGGCTAGCGGGAAACTACGAGCAGTACTTC. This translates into CASSDSRGLAGNYEQYF.

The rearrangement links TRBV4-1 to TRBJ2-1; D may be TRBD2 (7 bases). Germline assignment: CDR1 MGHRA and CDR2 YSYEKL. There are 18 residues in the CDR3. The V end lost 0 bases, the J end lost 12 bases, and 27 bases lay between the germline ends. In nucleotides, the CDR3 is TGCGCCAGCAGCCAAGATTTGGCCGCTGGGGGGGCCTCTATAGTGCAGTTCTTC. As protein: CASSQDLAAGGASIVQFF.

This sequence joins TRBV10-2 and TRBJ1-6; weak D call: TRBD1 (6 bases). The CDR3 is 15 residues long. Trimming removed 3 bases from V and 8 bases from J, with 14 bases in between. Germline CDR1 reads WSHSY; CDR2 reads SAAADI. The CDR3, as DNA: TGCGCCAGCAGTGACTCGGGGGCTGGGGATTCACCCCTCCACTTT. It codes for CASSDSGAGDSPLHF.

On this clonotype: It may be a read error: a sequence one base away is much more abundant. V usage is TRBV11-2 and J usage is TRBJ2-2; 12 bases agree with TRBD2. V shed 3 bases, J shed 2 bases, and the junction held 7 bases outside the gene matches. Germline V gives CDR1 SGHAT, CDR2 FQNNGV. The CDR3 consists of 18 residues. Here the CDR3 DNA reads TGTGCCAGCAGCTTCCCGACTAGCGGGAGAAGTAACACCGGGGAGCTGTTTTTT. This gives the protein CASSFPTSGRSNTGELFF.

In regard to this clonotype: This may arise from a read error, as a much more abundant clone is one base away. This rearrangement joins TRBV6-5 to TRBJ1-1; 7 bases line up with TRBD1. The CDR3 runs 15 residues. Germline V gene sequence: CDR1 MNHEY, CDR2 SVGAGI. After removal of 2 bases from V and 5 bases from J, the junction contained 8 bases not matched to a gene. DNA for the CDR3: TGTGCCAGCAGTTACACAGGGGAGGTGGCGACTGAAGCTTTCTTT. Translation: CASSYTGEVATEAFF.

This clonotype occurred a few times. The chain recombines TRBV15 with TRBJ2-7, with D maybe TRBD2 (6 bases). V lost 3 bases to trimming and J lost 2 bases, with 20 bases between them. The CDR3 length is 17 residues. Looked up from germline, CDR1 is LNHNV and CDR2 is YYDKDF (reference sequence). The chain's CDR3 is CATSRGLDTISTYEQYF. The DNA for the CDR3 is TGTGCCACCAGCAGGGGACTGGACACCATATCAACCTACGAGCAGTACTTC.

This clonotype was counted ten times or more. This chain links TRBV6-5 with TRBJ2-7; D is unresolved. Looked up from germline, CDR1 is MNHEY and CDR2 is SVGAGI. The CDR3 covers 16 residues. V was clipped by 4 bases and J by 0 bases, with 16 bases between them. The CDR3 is CASSSFRTYISYEQYF. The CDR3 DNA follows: TGTGCCAGCAGTTCCTTTCGGACCTACATCTCCTACGAGCAGTACTTC.

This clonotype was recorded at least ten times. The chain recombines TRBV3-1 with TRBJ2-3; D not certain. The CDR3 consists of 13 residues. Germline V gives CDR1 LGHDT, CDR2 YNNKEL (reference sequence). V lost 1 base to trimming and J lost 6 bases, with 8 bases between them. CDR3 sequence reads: CASSQVPADTQYF. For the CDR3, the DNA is TGTGCCAGCAGCCAAGTCCCAGCGGATACGCAGTATTTT.

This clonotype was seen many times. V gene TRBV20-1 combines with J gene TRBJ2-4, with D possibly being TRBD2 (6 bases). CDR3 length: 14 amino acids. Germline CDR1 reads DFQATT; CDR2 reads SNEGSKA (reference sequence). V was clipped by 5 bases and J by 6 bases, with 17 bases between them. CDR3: CSAFVGGSGNIQYF. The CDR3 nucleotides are TGCAGTGCTTTTGTTGGAGGGTCCGGAAACATTCAGTACTTC.

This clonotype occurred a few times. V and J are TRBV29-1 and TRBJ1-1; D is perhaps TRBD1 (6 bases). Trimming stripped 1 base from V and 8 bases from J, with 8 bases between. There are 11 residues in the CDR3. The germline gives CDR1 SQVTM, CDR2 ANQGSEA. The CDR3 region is CSVEVGQEAFF. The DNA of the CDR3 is TGCAGCGTTGAAGTCGGACAGGAAGCTTTCTTT. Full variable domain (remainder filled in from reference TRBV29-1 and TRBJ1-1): SAVISQKPSRDICQRGTSLTIQCQVDSQVTMMFWYRQQPGQSLTLIATANQGSEATYESGFVIDKFPISRPNLTFSTLTVSNMSPEDSSIYLCSVEVGQEAFFGQGTRLTVV.

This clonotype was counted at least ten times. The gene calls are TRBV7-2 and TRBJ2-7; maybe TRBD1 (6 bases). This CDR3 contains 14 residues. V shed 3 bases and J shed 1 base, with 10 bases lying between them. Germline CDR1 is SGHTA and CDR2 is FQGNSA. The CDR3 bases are TGTGCCAGCAGCTTTGGGGACATTTCCTACGAGCAGTACTTC. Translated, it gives CASSFGDISYEQYF.

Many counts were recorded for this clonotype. The CDR3 sequence: CASRTGERNTEAFF. Here the CDR3 DNA reads TGTGCCAGCAGAACAGGGGAAAGGAACACTGAAGCTTTCTTT. The gene calls are TRBV27 and TRBJ1-1; 7 bases map to TRBD1. The germline V gene encodes CDR1 MNHEY and CDR2 SMNVEV (reference sequence). With V trimmed by 6 bases and J by 1 base, 5 bases remained unmatched. This CDR3 has 14 amino acids.

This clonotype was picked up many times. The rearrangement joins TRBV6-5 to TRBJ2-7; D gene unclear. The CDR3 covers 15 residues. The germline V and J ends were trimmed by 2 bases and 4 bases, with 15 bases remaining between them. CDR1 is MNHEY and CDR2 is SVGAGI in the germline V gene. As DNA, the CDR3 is TGTGCCAGCAGTTACCCCCGCAGCCAGATGTACGAGCAGTACTTC. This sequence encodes CASSYPRSQMYEQYF.

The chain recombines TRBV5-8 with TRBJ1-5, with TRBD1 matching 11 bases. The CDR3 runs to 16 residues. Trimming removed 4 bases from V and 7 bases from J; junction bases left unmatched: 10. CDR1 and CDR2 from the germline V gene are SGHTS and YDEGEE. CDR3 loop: CASSAGQGVFGQPQHF. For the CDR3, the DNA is TGTGCCAGCAGCGCGGGACAGGGGGTTTTCGGGCAGCCCCAGCATTTT.

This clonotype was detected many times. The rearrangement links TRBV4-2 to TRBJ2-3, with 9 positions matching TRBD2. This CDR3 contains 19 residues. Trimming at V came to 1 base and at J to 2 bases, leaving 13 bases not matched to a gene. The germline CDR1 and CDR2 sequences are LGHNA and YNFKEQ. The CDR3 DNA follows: TGTGCCAGCAGCCAAGTCTCCAATGGAGCGGGGGGACCCACAGATACGCAGTATTTT. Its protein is CASSQVSNGAGGPTDTQYF.

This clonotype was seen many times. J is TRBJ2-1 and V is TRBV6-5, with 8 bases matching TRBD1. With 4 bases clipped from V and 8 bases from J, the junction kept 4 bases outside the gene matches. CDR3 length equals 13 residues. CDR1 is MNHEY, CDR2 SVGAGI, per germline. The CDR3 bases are TGTGCCAGCAGTTGGTCAGGGGGCTATGAGCAGTTCTTC. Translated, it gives CASSWSGGYEQFF.